The next 10 T cell receptor beta chains were all read from a single sample in a study of T cells in Graves' hyperthyroidism and ophthalmopathy. The source material, RNA transcripts, was used to amplify TCR beta CDR3 regions. First-round RT-PCR of the TCR CDR3 relied on the HTBI primer set. TCRdb used MiXCR to reprocess the multiplex PCR reads, holding one entry per CDR3 protein. The data show about 570,000 distinct CDR3 sequences, roughly 50% seen once. Sequences were obtained from peripheral blood or thyroid tissue (not recorded which). These receptors all come from an adult woman with Graves' disease, either hyperthyroidism or ophthalmopathy (not recorded which).

This rearrangement joins TRBV29-1 to TRBJ2-5, with D perhaps TRBD1 (6 bases). This CDR3 is built from 12 residues. The V gene lost 7 bases and the J gene lost 1 base, with 10 bases spanning the gap. Per germline, CDR1 SQVTM and CDR2 ANQGSEA. CDR3 DNA sequence: TGCAGCGCTGGACAGTCCCAAGAGACCCAGTACTTC. Amino acids: CSAGQSQETQYF.

This clonotype was found a few times. This clone may be a read error of a much larger clone one base away. This rearrangement joins TRBV10-3 to TRBJ2-5; D is unclear. CDR1 is ENHRY, CDR2 SYGVKD, per germline. The CDR3 has 14 residues. V lost 3 bases and J 3 bases, leaving 11 bases between the germline ends. The CDR3 protein is CAISEVITEETQYF. As DNA, the CDR3 is TGTGCCATCAGTGAAGTCATCACAGAAGAGACCCAGTACTTC.

This clonotype was seen at least ten times. The chain joins TRBV12-3 or TRBV12-4 to TRBJ2-2, with 14 bases matching TRBD2. V lost 3 bases, J lost 16 bases, and 4 bases stayed unmatched. This CDR3 is built from 13 residues. Here the CDR3 DNA reads TGTGCCAGCAGTTTGGGACTAGCGGGAGAGGGGTTTTTT. This gives the protein CASSLGLAGEGFF.

In this sample, this clonotype turned up many times. The CDR3 is CASSEVGGNEKLFF. The CDR3 DNA reads as TGTGCCAGCAGTGAAGTCGGAGGGAACGAAAAACTGTTTTTT. The rearrangement joins TRBV2 to TRBJ1-4; D remains unclear. In germline, CDR1 is SNHLY, CDR2 FYNNEI. Trimming stripped 1 base from V and 8 bases from J, with 11 bases between. CDR3 length: 14 residues.

The table lists this clonotype with a count of one. This chain joins TRBV10-3 and TRBJ1-1; TRBD1 matches at 9 bases. The CDR3 has 17 residues. In germline, CDR1 is ENHRY, CDR2 SYGVKD. J was trimmed by 11 bases and V by 9 bases; bases with no gene match: 25. DNA of the CDR3: TGTGCCATAACCCCACTCGGGGTGGCGACAGGGGGAATGAGGGCTTTCTTT. Translation: CAITPLGVATGGMRAFF.

This chain joins TRBV15 and TRBJ2-7, with 11 bases that match TRBD2. Looked up from germline, CDR1 is LNHNV and CDR2 is YYDKDF (reference sequence). The trim removed 3 bases at V and 0 bases at J, leaving 4 bases unmatched. The CDR3 runs 16 residues. CDR3 region: CATSRVGTSGSYEQYF. The CDR3 nucleotides read TGTGCCACCAGCAGGGTGGGGACTAGCGGCTCCTACGAGCAGTACTTC.

V and J are TRBV25-1 and TRBJ1-2; D is unclear. CDR1 and CDR2 from the germline V gene are MGHDK and SYGVNS. This CDR3 is 15 amino acids long. Trimming removed 1 base from V and 2 bases from J, with 11 bases in between. The CDR3 DNA follows: TGTGCCAGCAGTGAATGGAGGGCGGGGAACTATGGCTACACCTTC. Amino acid sequence: CASSEWRAGNYGYTF.

Regarding this clonotype: This may be a read error: a much more frequent sequence differs by one nucleotide. The V call is TRBV6-2 or TRBV6-3, the J call TRBJ2-5; weak D call: TRBD2 (5 bases). The CDR3 covers 15 residues. Germline CDR1 reads MNHEY; CDR2 reads SVGEGT. DNA for the CDR3: TGTACCAGCAGCGGTCTTTATGAGTTCTGGGAGACCCAGTACTTC. It encodes CTSSGLYEFWETQYF.

This clonotype was observed many times. This chain links TRBV15 with TRBJ2-5; D unresolved. Germline values: CDR1 LNHNV, CDR2 YYDKDF (reference sequence). V lost 8 bases and J 2 bases, leaving 21 bases between the germline ends. CDR3 length equals 16 residues. The CDR3 spells CATVGIAADRQETQYF. The CDR3 coding sequence is TGTGCCACCGTTGGGATCGCGGCTGATCGACAAGAGACCCAGTACTTC.

This clonotype showed up many times. This rearrangement joins TRBV12-3 or TRBV12-4 to TRBJ1-2; 7 bases map to TRBD1. J lost 8 bases, V lost 5 bases, and 8 bases had no gene match. The CDR3 is 13 amino acids. The CDR3 region is CASSIRQGLGYTF. As DNA, the CDR3 is TGTGCCAGCAGTATAAGACAGGGACTAGGCTACACCTTC.